The 15 T cell receptor beta chains in this list originate from one sample, sequenced in a study of blood T cell repertoires in COVID-19. Libraries were prepared by immunoSEQ multiplex PCR; TCRdb keeps only in-frame clonotypes and omits some of them. The repertoire holds 85,000 to 100,000 clones, around 82% seen once, with 7.5% to 9.5% in the top ten. Sample: peripheral blood. Source of these receptors: a man aged 45-65 years who had recovered from COVID-19.

The rearrangement uses TRBV11-2 and TRBJ2-7; 8 bases fit TRBD1. With V trimmed by 5 bases and J by 11 bases, 14 bases remained unmatched. The CDR3 is made up of 14 amino acids. Germline V lookup: CDR1 SGHAT, CDR2 FQNNGV. CDR3 in amino acids: CASSPRTTGGLEYF. The DNA of the CDR3 is TGTGCCAGCAGCCCGAGAACCACAGGGGGATTAGAGTACTTC.

The J gene is TRBJ1-3, the V gene TRBV19; D not resolved. The length of the CDR3 is 17 residues. The ends were cut back, 6 bases at V and 3 bases at J, with 21 bases in the middle. CDR1 is LNHDA, CDR2 SQIVND, per germline (reference sequence). CDR3 amino acids: CASRGGATLSFGNTIYF. Here the CDR3 DNA reads TGTGCCAGTAGAGGAGGCGCGACACTGAGCTTTGGAAACACCATATATTTT.

The rearrangement joins TRBV6-5 to TRBJ1-4, with 7 nucleotides matching TRBD1. There are 15 residues in the CDR3. Trimming at V came to 4 bases and at J to 4 bases, leaving 6 bases not matched to a gene. Germline CDR1 and CDR2: MNHEY and SVGAGI. In DNA, the CDR3 is TGTGCCAGCAGTTCGTCCGGGACAGATAATGAAAAACTGTTTTTT. Translating gives CASSSSGTDNEKLFF.

The CDR3 loop is CASSRTSNYGYTF. The CDR3 DNA sequence: TGTGCCAGCAGCCGGACATCGAACTATGGCTACACCTTC. The chain couples TRBV3-1 (or the pseudogene TRBV3-2) to TRBJ1-2, with a possible D match to TRBD1 (5 bases). Germline V gene lookup returns CDR1 LGHDT and CDR2 YNNKEL (reference sequence). CDR3 length: 13 amino acids. V was cut by 4 bases and J by 2 bases, with 8 bases left in between.

The V call is TRBV29-1, the J call TRBJ2-7; weak D call: TRBD2 (6 bases). CDR1 SQVTM and CDR2 ANQGSEA come from the germline V gene. The CDR3 totals 14 residues. The germline V and J ends were trimmed by 4 bases and 5 bases, with 18 bases remaining between them. This chain's CDR3 is CSVASVPGLDEQYF. The CDR3 region has the DNA TGCAGCGTTGCTAGCGTGCCGGGACTTGACGAGCAGTACTTC.

The V and J genes are TRBV11-1 and TRBJ2-1; TRBD2 agrees at 8 bases. Germline CDR1 is SGHAT and CDR2 is FQDESV (reference sequence). The CDR3 is made up of 16 amino acids. V was clipped by 5 bases and J by 9 bases; unmatched bases: 15. The CDR3 DNA sequence: TGTGCCAGCAGCCCTGGGTCCGGGAGGGCCTCTGGTGAGCAGTTCTTC. Residues: CASSPGSGRASGEQFF. The whole variable domain, filled in from reference TRBV11-1 and TRBJ2-1, reads EAEVAQSPRYKITEKSQAVAFWCDPISGHATLYWYRQILGQGPELLVQFQDESVVDDSQLPKDRFSAERLKGVDSTLKIQPAELGDSAMYLCASSPGSGRASGEQFFGPGTRLTVL.

There are a few counts of this clone. The chain employs TRBV11-1 and TRBJ2-1; TRBD1 aligns across 9 bases. The junction had 5 bases not matched to a gene; V was cut back by 3 bases and J by 2 bases. From germline, CDR1 is SGHAT and CDR2 FQDESV (reference sequence). The CDR3 is 16 amino acids. CDR3 sequence (DNA): TGTGCCAGCAGCTTGAGGGACAGGGTGGCCTACAATGAGCAGTTCTTC. Its translation: CASSLRDRVAYNEQFF.

The rearrangement uses TRBV24-1 and TRBJ2-4; the match to TRBD1 covers 8 bases. This CDR3 has 17 residues. Germline CDR1 and CDR2: KGHDR and SFDVKD. With 3 bases clipped from V and 2 bases from J, the junction kept 8 bases outside the gene matches. The CDR3 region is CATSDPTGDGTKNIQYF. The CDR3 DNA reads as TGTGCCACCAGTGATCCGACAGGGGATGGGACCAAAAACATTCAGTACTTC.

DNA of the CDR3: TGTGCCAGCTCGTTTGGCAGGACAGGGAAAGAGACCCAGTACTTC. Amino acids: CASSFGRTGKETQYF. This chain links TRBV18 with TRBJ2-5, with 8 bases matching TRBD1. The J segment lost 3 bases and the V segment lost 6 bases, leaving 9 bases of the junction unmatched. Germline CDR1 and CDR2: KGHSH and LQKENI. This CDR3 comprises 15 residues.

In this sample, this clone turned up once. This sequence joins TRBV28 and TRBJ1-4, with a tentative D call TRBD1 (5 bases). CDR1 is MDHEN, CDR2 SYDVKM, per germline. V lost 6 bases and J lost 0, with 11 bases in between. The length of the CDR3 is 15 residues. The CDR3, as DNA: TGTGCCAGCAGGCCGGGGGGATCAACTAATGAAAAACTGTTTTTT. Translated: CASRPGGSTNEKLFF.

The sample holds a few counts of this clone. The rearrangement links TRBV4-2 to TRBJ2-2, with D maybe TRBD1 (6 bases). The CDR3 is 15 amino acids. Germline CDR1 is LGHNA and CDR2 is YNFKEQ. With 4 bases removed from V and 5 bases from J, the gap between germline ends came to 14 bases. The CDR3 loop reads CASSLVLRGTGELFF. The DNA of the CDR3 is TGTGCCAGCAGCCTTGTTCTCAGGGGTACCGGGGAGCTGTTTTTT.

The gene calls are TRBV2 and TRBJ2-5; 14 bases are a match to TRBD2. The CDR3 contains 16 residues. CDR1 is SNHLY, CDR2 FYNNEI, per germline. J lost 5 bases, V lost 5 bases, and 7 bases had no gene match. In DNA, the CDR3 is TGTGCCAGCAGTACCCGACTAGCGGGAGGGGTCGAGACCCAGTACTTC. This translates into CASSTRLAGGVETQYF.

The chain employs TRBV19 and TRBJ2-7; 7 nucleotides align to TRBD1. The germline CDR1 and CDR2 sequences are LNHDA and SQIVND (reference sequence). This CDR3 is built from 14 residues. With 6 bases clipped from V and 5 bases from J, the junction kept 10 bases outside the gene matches. DNA for the CDR3: TGTGCCAGTAGGGCGTCAGGGGGTATCAACGAGCAGTACTTC. This encodes CASRASGGINEQYF. Together with reference TRBV19 and TRBJ2-7, the CDR3 gives the full variable domain: DGGITQSPKYLFRKEGQNVTLSCEQNLNHDAMYWYRQDPGQGLRLIYYSQIVNDFQKGDIAEGYSVSREKKESFPLTVTSAQKNPTAFYLCASRASGGINEQYFGPGTRLTVT.

The chain carries TRBV7-2 and TRBJ1-2; D is ambiguous. Germline CDR1 SGHTA, CDR2 FQGNSA. V was clipped by 1 base and J by 8 bases, with 17 bases between them. The CDR3 contains 15 residues. This CDR3 reads CASSLGRNDFMGYTF. Written as DNA, the CDR3 is TGTGCCAGCAGCTTAGGCAGGAATGATTTTATGGGCTACACCTTC.

The chain recombines TRBV7-3 with TRBJ1-1, with 8 bases lining up with TRBD1. This CDR3 contains 15 residues. The junction had 3 bases not matched to a gene; V was cut back by 2 bases and J by 1 base. Per the germline V gene, CDR1 is SGHTA and CDR2 is FQGTGA. CDR3 residues: CASSLLGTGNTEAFF. Here the CDR3 DNA reads TGTGCCAGCAGCTTACTTGGGACAGGGAACACTGAAGCTTTCTTT.